This TCR beta chain came from a study of radiation and T cells in renal cell carcinoma. Study-level findings and limits: From baseline, blood top tumor clonotypes peaked at 2 weeks post-radiation.

Profiled with immunoSEQ multiplex PCR; TCRdb holds only in-frame clones, not every one. The sample carries approximately 120,000 clones, approximately 78% recorded once. Time point defined: baseline pretreatment blood. Treatment noted: 15 Gy SBRT to primary tumor, nephrectomy 4 weeks later. Blood was sampled at baseline, 2 weeks and 4 weeks after SBRT. Trimming stripped 4 bases from V and 4 bases from J, with 10 bases between. Germline V gives CDR1 LGHNA, CDR2 YNFKEQ. The CDR3 is 14 amino acids. With regard to this clone: The antigen remains undetermined.

This receptor was obtained from an older woman with renal cell carcinoma. Here the sequenced sample was blood, taken from a patient whose treatment included radiotherapy and nephrectomy. The chain combines TRBV4-2 with TRBJ2-2; weak D call: TRBD1 (5 bases). DNA for the CDR3: TGTGCCAGCAGCCCCCGGACACCCACCGGGGAGCTGTTTTTT. Translating it yields CASSPRTPTGELFF.